The 30 T cell receptor beta chains below were found in one sample sequenced in a study of shared clonotypes between healthy human individuals. Sequencing was performed with immunoSEQ multiplex PCR; in TCRdb, only in-frame clones are kept and a portion is missing. Of 1 million to 1.3 million clones in the sample, approximately 80% were seen once. Sequencing was performed on memory CD4+ T cells from PBMCs. The subset was: CD45RA-negative fraction. These receptors were obtained from a man between 18 and 35 years old in good health. Some clones in this sample may be carry-over from other donors' samples.

This clone was counted many times. The chain carries TRBV7-9 and TRBJ1-4; perhaps TRBD1 as D (5 bases). Trimming took 5 bases from V and 3 from J, leaving 13 bases between them. This CDR3 comprises 15 residues. In germline, CDR1 is SEHNR, CDR2 FQNEAQ (reference sequence). The CDR3 region is CASSPRTGANEKLFF. CDR3 DNA sequence: TGTGCCAGCAGCCCTCGGACGGGGGCTAATGAAAAACTGTTTTTT.

Concerning this clone itself: A single base separates this from a much larger clone, so it may be a read error. The sample has other DNA sequences that encode this CDR3 too. The rearrangement links TRBV30 to TRBJ2-1; 13 bases line up with TRBD2. V lost 3 bases, J lost 0 bases, and 5 bases stayed unmatched. The CDR3 has 17 residues. Germline loops: CDR1 GTSNPN, CDR2 SVGIG (reference sequence). CDR3 region: CAWSGGLAGNSYNEQFF. As DNA, the CDR3 is TGTGCCTGGAGCGGGGGACTAGCGGGGAACTCCTACAATGAGCAGTTCTTC.

The CDR3 nucleotides read TGTGCCAGCAGTAGAGGGGGATCTCAGGGAAACACCATATATTTT. Translating it yields CASSRGGSQGNTIYF. The J gene is TRBJ1-3, the V gene TRBV7-6, with D possibly TRBD1 on 6 matching bases. The germline V gene has CDR1 SGHVS and CDR2 FNYEAQ. V shed 6 bases and J shed 4 bases, with 16 bases lying between them. The CDR3 is 15 amino acids.

This chain connects TRBV2 to TRBJ2-1, with 8 bases aligning to TRBD2. This CDR3 contains 17 residues. V trimming: 8 bases; J trimming: 1 base; junction bases outside the gene matches: 13. Germline V CDR1 and CDR2: SNHLY, FYNNEI. The CDR3 DNA is TGTGCCAGCGACTGGGGTCCGAAGCGGGAGTCCTACAATGAGCAGTTCTTC. It encodes CASDWGPKRESYNEQFF.

This clone appeared a few times. This chain connects TRBV7-8 to TRBJ2-7, with TRBD2 matching 11 bases. V lost 4 bases, J lost 3 bases, and 5 bases stayed unmatched. The CDR3 is 15 residues long. The germline V gene encodes CDR1 SGHVS and CDR2 FQNEAQ. This CDR3 reads CASSSRLAGLYEQYF. The CDR3 nucleotides are TGTGCCAGCAGCTCCCGACTAGCGGGACTCTACGAGCAGTACTTC.

V usage is TRBV4-3 and J usage is TRBJ2-1; TRBD2 agrees at 8 bases. Per the germline V gene, CDR1 is LGHNA and CDR2 is YSLEER. The CDR3 extends over 18 amino acids. Trimming cost V 0 bases and J 4 bases; bases outside gene matches: 11. In DNA, the CDR3 is TGCGCCAGCAGCCAAGATGCCCCTCCTAGCGGGCTATACAATGAGCAGTTCTTC. Its protein product is CASSQDAPPSGLYNEQFF.

The J gene is TRBJ2-7, the V gene TRBV7-8; 8 bases agree with TRBD2. Germline V gene data show CDR1 as SGHVS and CDR2 as FQNEAQ. The J segment lost 5 bases and the V segment lost 6 bases, leaving 21 bases of the junction unmatched. The CDR3 covers 18 residues. Here the CDR3 reads CASRTPPEGVAGYNEQYF. CDR3 nucleotides: TGTGCCAGCAGGACTCCTCCAGAGGGGGTAGCGGGATATAACGAGCAGTACTTC.

With respect to this clone: The same CDR3 also results from other DNA sequences found in this sample. This sequence joins TRBV5-1 and TRBJ1-3, with D tentatively TRBD1 (6 bases). The V gene's germline CDR1 is SGHRS and CDR2 YFSETQ. Trimming pared 4 bases from V and 1 base from J, leaving 9 bases between. CDR3 size: 14 residues. For the CDR3, the DNA is TGCGCCAGCAGCGGAGGGGGTTCTGGAAACACCATATATTTT. Its protein is CASSGGGSGNTIYF.

The chain joins TRBV21-1 to TRBJ1-1. TRBV21-1 is a listed pseudogene. This CDR3 is 16 amino acids long. The CDR3 DNA is TGTGCCAGCAGCAAACATAGCCGAGCCTGGAACACTGAAGCTTTCTTT. It is translated as CASSKHSRAWNTEAFF.

This chain joins TRBV25-1 and TRBJ1-3; D is possibly TRBD1 (5 bases). From germline, CDR1 is MGHDK and CDR2 SYGVNS. V lost 4 bases, J lost 3 bases, and 10 bases lay in between. CDR3 length: 14 residues. CDR3 region: CASSAPGNGNTIYF. The CDR3 region has the DNA TGTGCCAGCAGTGCCCCAGGGAATGGAAACACCATATATTTT.

This chain joins TRBV13 and TRBJ2-7; TRBD1 aligns across 7 bases. This CDR3 contains 14 residues. V lost 5 bases and J lost 4; bases outside the gene matches: 8. Germline lookup yields CDR1 PRHDT and CDR2 FYEKMQ (reference sequence). The CDR3 DNA follows: TGTGCCAGCAGCCCACGACAGGGTGTGTACGAGCAGTACTTC. The encoded protein is CASSPRQGVYEQYF.

This sequence joins TRBV19 and TRBJ2-2; TRBD2 matches 7 bases. Trimming cost V 3 bases and J 2 bases; bases outside gene matches: 12. Per the germline V gene, CDR1 is LNHDA and CDR2 is SQIVND (reference sequence). The CDR3 totals 18 residues. CDR3 amino acids: CASSIGKGGQGNTGELFF. The CDR3 DNA sequence: TGTGCCAGTAGTATCGGCAAGGGAGGGCAGGGTAACACCGGGGAGCTGTTTTTT. The full variable domain, completed using reference TRBV19 and TRBJ2-2, is DGGITQSPKYLFRKEGQNVTLSCEQNLNHDAMYWYRQDPGQGLRLIYYSQIVNDFQKGDIAEGYSVSREKKESFPLTVTSAQKNPTAFYLCASSIGKGGQGNTGELFFGEGSRLTVL.

This clone was counted only a few times. V gene TRBV28 combines with J gene TRBJ1-1; TRBD1 is a possible D gene (5 bases). CDR3 length: 19 residues. Germline loops: CDR1 MDHEN, CDR2 SYDVKM. Trimming removed 6 bases from V and 4 bases from J, with 30 bases in between. The CDR3 region has the DNA TGTGCCAGCAGACGACTCTCGACCGGGACCGCTAGGGGTGGCACTGAAGCTTTCTTT. Encoded protein: CASRRLSTGTARGGTEAFF.

The chain is built from TRBV29-1 and TRBJ2-7; maybe TRBD2 (6 bases). Trimming stripped 4 bases from V and 2 bases from J, with 12 bases between. This CDR3 is built from 13 residues. Looked up from germline, CDR1 is SQVTM and CDR2 is ANQGSEA. The CDR3 DNA follows: TGCAGCGTTGGGGGGGACGGGACCTACGAGCAGTACTTC. It yields the protein CSVGGDGTYEQYF.

The V and J genes are TRBV28 and TRBJ2-5; maybe TRBD2 (6 bases). Germline V gene data show CDR1 as MDHEN and CDR2 as SYDVKM. The CDR3 is made up of 15 amino acids. The germline V and J ends were trimmed by 6 bases and 5 bases, with 19 bases remaining between them. CDR3 protein: CASSDPDYSRETQYF. The CDR3 DNA reads as TGTGCCAGCAGCGACCCGGACTATTCTAGGGAGACCCAGTACTTC. Full variable domain (missing parts from reference TRBV28 and TRBJ2-5): DVKVTQSSRYLVKRTGEKVFLECVQDMDHENMFWYRQDPGLGLRLIYFSYDVKMKEKGDIPEGYSVSREKKERFSLILESASTNQTSMYLCASSDPDYSRETQYFGPGTRLLVL.

The rearrangement uses TRBV27 and TRBJ2-3; 7 nucleotides align to TRBD2. V shed 2 bases and J 6 bases; nucleotides not matched to a gene: 5. This CDR3 comprises 14 residues. Germline V gene data show CDR1 as MNHEY and CDR2 as SMNVEV (reference sequence). CDR3 coding DNA: TGTGCCAGCAGTTTACAGGGAGGGGTGGATACGCAGTATTTT. Its translation: CASSLQGGVDTQYF.

The chain is built from TRBV5-1 and TRBJ2-4, with D perhaps matching TRBD2 (5 bases). CDR3 length: 15 amino acids. Trimming cost V 1 base and J 0 bases, with 8 bases left between them. Germline CDR1 reads SGHRS; CDR2 reads YFSETQ. The CDR3 spells CASSLFGEAKNIQYF. The DNA of the CDR3 is TGCGCCAGCAGCTTGTTCGGGGAAGCCAAAAACATTCAGTACTTC.

The sample holds a few counts of this clone. V usage is TRBV30 and J usage is TRBJ1-1, with TRBD1 matching over 9 bases. V shed 1 base, J shed 5 bases, and the junction held 8 bases outside the gene matches. The CDR3 spans 15 residues. CDR1 is GTSNPN and CDR2 is SVGIG in the germline V gene (reference sequence). The CDR3 DNA is TGTGCCTGGAGTGGGTTGGGGACAGGGAAGACTGAAGCTTTCTTT. Its translation: CAWSGLGTGKTEAFF.

This sequence joins TRBV7-2 and TRBJ2-7; possibly TRBD1 or TRBD2 for D (5 bases each). There are 17 residues in the CDR3. V was cut by 2 bases and J by 2 bases, with 19 bases left in between. From germline, CDR1 is SGHTA and CDR2 FQGNSA. For the CDR3, the DNA is TGTGCCAGCAGCTTAAAAACCGGGACCCCCACCCCCTACGAGCAGTACTTC. Protein product: CASSLKTGTPTPYEQYF.

The chain joins TRBV7-2 to TRBJ2-7, with D possibly matching TRBD1 (5 bases). The CDR3 length is 13 residues. Trimming shortened V by 3 bases and J by 1 base, and 7 bases separated the two germline ends. Germline assignment: CDR1 SGHTA and CDR2 FQGNSA. CDR3 coding DNA: TGTGCCAGCAGCTTCGACAGATCCTACGAGCAGTACTTC. It is translated as CASSFDRSYEQYF. Together with reference TRBV7-2 and TRBJ2-7, the CDR3 gives the full variable domain: GAGVSQSPSNKVTEKGKDVELRCDPISGHTALYWYRQSLGQGLEFLIYFQGNSAPDKSGLPSDRFSAERTGGSVSTLTIQRTQQEDSAVYLCASSFDRSYEQYFGPGTRLTVT.

This chain uses TRBV6-6 with TRBJ1-5; possibly TRBD1 for D (6 bases). Germline CDR1 is MNHNY and CDR2 is SVGAGI (reference sequence). This CDR3 comprises 15 residues. The germline V and J ends were trimmed by 5 bases and 6 bases, with 17 bases remaining between them. CDR3 protein: CASSKGQFGIQPQHF. DNA of the CDR3: TGTGCCAGCAGTAAGGGACAATTCGGTATTCAGCCCCAGCATTTT.

This chain uses TRBV6-5 with TRBJ2-1; D remains unclear. Trimming stripped 4 bases from V and 0 bases from J, with 10 bases between. CDR1 is MNHEY and CDR2 is SVGAGI in the germline V gene. The CDR3 totals 15 residues. Here the CDR3 DNA reads TGTGCCAGCAGTTTGATCCCGAGCTCCTACAATGAGCAGTTCTTC. Encoded protein: CASSLIPSSYNEQFF.

In DNA, the CDR3 is TGTGCCTGGAACGGGCAGGGGTTAAATCAGCCCCAGCATTTT. This codes for CAWNGQGLNQPQHF. V and J are TRBV30 and TRBJ1-5; D may be TRBD1 (6 bases). CDR1 and CDR2 from the germline V gene are GTSNPN and SVGIG (reference sequence). This CDR3 is built from 14 residues. V was cut by 4 bases and J by 4 bases, with 14 bases left in between. Filled out from reference TRBV30 and TRBJ1-5, the complete variable domain reads SQTIHQWPATLVQPVGSPLSLECTVEGTSNPNLYWYRQAAGRGLQLLFYSVGIGQISSEVPQNLSASRPQDRQFILSSKKLLLSDSGFYLCAWNGQGLNQPQHFGDGTRLSIL.

This clone came up a few times. The sample has other DNA sequences that encode this CDR3 too. The CDR3 DNA follows: TGTGCCACCAGCAGAGATAGAGAGACCCAGTACTTC. This gives the protein CATSRDRETQYF. The chain has TRBV15 and TRBJ2-5; D not resolved. This CDR3 comprises 12 residues. The V gene's germline CDR1 is LNHNV and CDR2 YYDKDF (reference sequence). Trimming shortened V by 0 bases and J by 4 bases, and 3 bases separated the two germline ends.

The chain employs TRBV6-5 and TRBJ1-1; no definite D call. The V end lost 0 bases, the J end lost 1 base, and 6 bases lay between the germline ends. The germline gives CDR1 MNHEY, CDR2 SVGAGI. The CDR3 is 14 amino acids. This CDR3 reads CASSYSQKNTEAFF. The CDR3 nucleotides are TGTGCCAGCAGTTACTCCCAGAAGAACACTGAAGCTTTCTTT.

The chain carries TRBV18 and TRBJ2-7; 10 bases match TRBD2. Germline V gene lookup returns CDR1 KGHSH and CDR2 LQKENI. This CDR3 is built from 16 residues. The trim removed 0 bases at V and 5 bases at J, leaving 7 bases unmatched. The CDR3 nucleotides read TGTGCCAGCTCACCACCGCCCGGGACTAGCGTCAACGAGCAGTACTTC. Translating gives CASSPPPGTSVNEQYF.

In nucleotides, the CDR3 is TGTGCCAGCAGTTCTCAGGGGGCCATGAACACTGAAGCTTTCTTT. This encodes CASSSQGAMNTEAFF. The chain joins TRBV6-1 to TRBJ1-1; 8 bases fit TRBD1. Per the germline V gene, CDR1 is MNHNS and CDR2 is SASEGT. This CDR3 spans 15 amino acids. Losses at the gene ends were 5 bases for V and 0 bases for J; bases not matched to a gene: 5.

For this clone: A much larger clone sits a single nucleotide away, making a read error possible. The CDR3 sequence is CASSFSVGSRGEQYF. CDR3 nucleotide sequence: TGTGCCAGCAGCTTTTCTGTGGGGTCGAGGGGCGAGCAGTACTTC. The V and J genes are TRBV7-9 and TRBJ2-7; D is tentatively TRBD1 or TRBD2 (5 bases each). V lost 3 bases and J 6 bases, leaving 18 bases between the germline ends. Per germline, CDR1 SEHNR and CDR2 FQNEAQ (reference sequence). CDR3 size: 15 residues.

At least ten counts were recorded for this clone. The V gene is TRBV7-2, the J gene TRBJ1-2; D unclear. Germline assignment: CDR1 SGHTA and CDR2 FQGNSA. CDR3 length: 14 residues. Trimming stripped 2 bases from V and 8 bases from J, with 15 bases between. This CDR3 is CASSLSRGFDGYTF. CDR3 in DNA: TGTGCCAGCAGCTTATCGAGAGGGTTCGACGGCTACACCTTC.

This clone was found a few times. The CDR3 protein is CASSLDRMSYTEAFF. Here the CDR3 DNA reads TGTGCCAGCAGCTTGGATCGAATGAGCTACACTGAAGCTTTCTTT. This chain links TRBV5-5 with TRBJ1-1; D is undetermined. CDR3 length equals 15 residues. V dropped 0 bases and J dropped 3 bases, with 12 bases sitting between them. In germline, CDR1 is SGHKS, CDR2 YYEKEE (reference sequence).